This T cell receptor beta chain is from a study of blood T cell repertoires in COVID-19 (TCRdb year 2020). In terms of the full investigation: Samples from collaborators originated in the United States, Italy and Spain and spanned both the acute and convalescent phases of COVID-19. A de-identified subject ID, COVID-19 status, age in years and sex were almost always included in the sample metadata. The prospective study material was composed of cDNA or gDNA derived from T cells, B-cell-depleted T cells, or PBMCs. Deeply sampled blood TCRbeta repertoires from subjects exposed to, actively infected with, or recovered from COVID-19 were included in the dataset. Where available, HLA class I and class II types were obtained from metadata supplied by the sample provider rather than from assay-based typing. A freely available public database, intended as a resource for researchers studying the immune response to SARS-CoV-2, is where the repertoires were released. Samples were obtained from the ongoing ImmuneRACE study (first 160 participants) and from over 1,000 subjects provided by 6 global collaborators.

Whole blood was collected in K2EDTA tubes by collaborating institutions according to the institutions' own protocols. Collaborator samples were shipped for TCRbeta analysis as frozen whole blood, isolated PBMCs, or DNA extracted from either sample type. TCRbeta CDR3 regions were amplified from genomic DNA using the immunoSEQ Assay, a bias-controlled multiplex PCR. On the study's bioinformatics: Within the assay, amplification of reference gene primers was used to estimate how many nucleated cells each sample contained. Sequence reads were collapsed and filtered to measure the absolute abundance of every unique TCRbeta CDR3 rearrangement. For each sample, productive Simpson clonality was calculated by taking the square root of Simpson's diversity index across productive rearrangements. TCRdb re-hosts the immuneACCESS table, in-frame sequences only. Its copies lack some clones; in the studies checked, an unresolved V gene accounts for under half of them, and the cause for the rest is not known. V and J calls and clone size are copied from that table; D and trimming were computed from the DNA. The table for this sample lists about 120,000 clones; about 87% of them were counted only once. The top ten hold over 9% of the sample.

Trimming removed 2 bases from V and 6 bases from J, leaving 10 bases between the germline ends. CDR1 and CDR2 were assigned from the germline V gene (reference sequence) as SEHNR and FQNEAQ. From cysteine to phenylalanine, the CDR3 is 13 amino acids long. Just the 39-base CDR3 DNA is kept, in frame starting at base 1. What the research found in general, with its limitations: The amount of clinical and demographic metadata varied by source and participant and was provided uncurated.

The count of this clone is one. Which antigen it targets is not known. No much larger clone exists at a distance of one base, and base qualities are not known. The sequencing input was peripheral blood. The TCR comes from a man aged 50-60 years with acute or convalescent COVID-19. The receptor chain draws on TRBV7-9 and TRBJ1-1, with the D gene uncertain. The base sequence is TGTGCCAGCAGCTTACGGGAGAGGGCTGAAGCTTTCTTT. Translated, this gives CASSLRERAEAFF.